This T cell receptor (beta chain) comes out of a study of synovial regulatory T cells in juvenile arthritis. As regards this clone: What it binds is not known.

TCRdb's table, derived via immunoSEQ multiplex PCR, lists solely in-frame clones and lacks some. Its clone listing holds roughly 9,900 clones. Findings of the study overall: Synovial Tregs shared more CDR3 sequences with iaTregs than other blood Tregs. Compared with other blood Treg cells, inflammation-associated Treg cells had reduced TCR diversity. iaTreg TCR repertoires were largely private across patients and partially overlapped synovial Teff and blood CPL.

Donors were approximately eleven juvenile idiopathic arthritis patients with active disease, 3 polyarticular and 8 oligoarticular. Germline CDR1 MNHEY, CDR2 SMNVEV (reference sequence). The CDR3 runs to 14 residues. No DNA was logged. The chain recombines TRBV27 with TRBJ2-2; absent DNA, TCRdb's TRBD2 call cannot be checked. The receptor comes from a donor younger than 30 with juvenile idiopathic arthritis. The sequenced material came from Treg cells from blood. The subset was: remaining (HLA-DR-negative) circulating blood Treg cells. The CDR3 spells CASTLYLDTGELFF.